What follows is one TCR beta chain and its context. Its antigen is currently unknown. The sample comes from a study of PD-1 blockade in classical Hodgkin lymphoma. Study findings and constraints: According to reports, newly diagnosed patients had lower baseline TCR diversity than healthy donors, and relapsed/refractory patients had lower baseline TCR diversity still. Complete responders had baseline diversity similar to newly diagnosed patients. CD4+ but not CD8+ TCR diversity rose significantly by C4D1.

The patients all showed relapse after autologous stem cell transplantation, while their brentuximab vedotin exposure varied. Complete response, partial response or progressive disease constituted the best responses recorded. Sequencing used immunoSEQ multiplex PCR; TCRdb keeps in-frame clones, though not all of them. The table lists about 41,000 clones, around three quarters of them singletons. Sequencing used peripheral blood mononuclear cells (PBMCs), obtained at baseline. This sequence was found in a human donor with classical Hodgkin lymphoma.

In DNA, the CDR3 is TGTGCCAGCAGTGAAGAGGCGGTGGGAAACGAGCAGTACTTC. Translated, it gives CASSEEAVGNEQYF. V gene TRBV2 combines with J gene TRBJ2-7; D remains ambiguous. Germline loops: CDR1 SNHLY, CDR2 FYNNEI. V was clipped by 1 base and J by 5 bases, with 12 bases between them. The CDR3 is 14 amino acids.